Below are 5 T cell receptor beta chains sequenced from a single sample in a study of T cells in Graves' hyperthyroidism and ophthalmopathy. The TCR beta CDR3 regions underwent amplification using RNA transcripts as the source. HTBI primers were the set used in a first-round RT-PCR of the TCR CDR3. MiXCR, applied by TCRdb to the multiplex PCR reads, yields one record per CDR3 protein. The table includes about 400,000 distinct CDR3 sequences, 20% to 25% detected once. Input material: blood. The receptors were gathered from a man aged 50-60 years with Graves' hyperthyroidism.

This clonotype has only a few counts. The genes are TRBV7-9 and TRBJ2-1; D is ambiguous. Germline V gives CDR1 SEHNR, CDR2 FQNEAQ (reference sequence). The V end lost 8 bases, the J end lost 0 bases, and 29 bases lay between the germline ends. The CDR3 runs to 20 residues. In DNA form, the CDR3 reads TGTGCCAGCTCTTCCCCAACTACAAGCCCGGGTCAACCCTCCTACAATGAGCAGTTCTTC. Its protein product is CASSSPTTSPGQPSYNEQFF. The variable domain in full, completed from reference TRBV7-9 and TRBJ2-1, reads DTGVSQNPRHKITKRGQNVTFRCDPISEHNRLYWYRQTLGQGPEFLTYFQNEAQLEKSRLLSDRFSAERPKGSFSTLEIQRTEQGDSAMYLCASSSPTTSPGQPSYNEQFFGPGTRLTVL.

This clonotype was picked up many times. For the CDR3, the DNA is TGTGCCAGCAGCTCGGGAAACACAGATACGCAGTATTTT. It yields the protein CASSSGNTDTQYF. The chain recombines TRBV7-3 with TRBJ2-3, with D perhaps matching TRBD2 (5 bases). CDR1 is SGHTA, CDR2 FQGTGA, per germline. The V end was cut by 4 bases, the J end by 2 bases, with 7 bases between. This CDR3 has 13 amino acids. Full variable domain (remainder filled in from reference TRBV7-3 and TRBJ2-3): GAGVSQTPSNKVTEKGKYVELRCDPISGHTALYWYRQSLGQGPEFLIYFQGTGAADDSGLPNDRFFAVRPEGSVSTLKIQRTERGDSAVYLCASSSGNTDTQYFGPGTRLTVL.

The rearrangement joins TRBV20-1 to TRBJ1-6, with unresolved D. CDR1 is DFQATT, CDR2 SNEGSKA, per germline (reference sequence). This CDR3 is 16 amino acids long. V dropped 0 bases and J dropped 7 bases, with 16 bases sitting between them. In nucleotides, the CDR3 is TGCAGTGCTAGAGATCGAACCGCAACCCCGAATTCACCCCTCCACTTT. This translates into CSARDRTATPNSPLHF.

This clonotype was seen a handful of times. The CDR3 coding sequence is TGTGCCAGTACAGGGAACACTGAAGCTTTCTTT. Translation gives CASTGNTEAFF. The chain carries TRBV19 and TRBJ1-1; D unresolved. Per the germline V gene, CDR1 is LNHDA and CDR2 is SQIVND (reference sequence). This CDR3 has 11 amino acids. The V end was cut by 7 bases, the J end by 1 base, with 4 bases between.

The count of this clonotype is one. A read error may produce the germline difference seen at one junction end. J is TRBJ2-1 and V is TRBV20-1; TRBD2 matches at 11 bases. Germline V gives CDR1 DFQATT, CDR2 SNEGSKA (reference sequence). CDR3 size: 15 residues. CDR3 bases: TGCAGTGCTAGTATACTAGCGGGAGTGAATAGTGAGCAGCTCTTC. This sequence encodes CSASILAGVNSEQLF.